Sequencing of this T cell receptor beta chain was carried out in a study of sequential checkpoint blockade in melanoma. Study information: First-line arms were nivolumab then ipilimumab, or the reverse, randomized 1:1. Each arm's sequence ended with maintenance nivolumab.

The protocol was immunoSEQ multiplex PCR, while the TCRdb copy is restricted to in-frame clones and leaves out a portion. The data show 10,000 to 15,000 clones, 61% seen once. Noted treatment: randomized to nivolumab then ipilimumab (arm A) or the reverse (arm B). Sorted cells were live CD3+CD8+, lacking CD19 and CD56, from PBMCs. V was clipped by 4 bases and J by 2 bases; unmatched bases: 4. Germline V gives CDR1 SGHKS, CDR2 YYEKEE (reference sequence). The CDR3 consists of 16 residues. This receptor was identified in a human donor with melanoma. This chain uses TRBV5-5 with TRBJ2-2; TRBD1 aligns across 11 bases. Source: CD8+ T cells sorted from blood (inferred from file names), taken from a patient given nivolumab and ipilimumab in sequence. The CDR3 DNA sequence: TGTGCCAGCAGCCGGACAGGGGGCTCCAACACCGGGGAGCTGTTTTTT. This encodes CASSRTGGSNTGELFF.